The rows below give T cell receptor beta chains drawn from one sample of a study of identical twins. In TCRdb, the 5' RACE reads were re-called with MiXCR into one record per CDR3 protein. The data show some 1,600,000 distinct CDR3 sequences, under 35% seen once. The sequenced sample consisted of cord blood. The receptors stem from a newborn girl in good health. Both conserved end residues are part of each CDR3. A D gene is named only where the DNA matches it firmly. Expanded clones get a size class; other rows say once, few or many, or leave the size out.

J	D	V	length	size	CDR3	DNA
TRBJ2-3	.	TRBV5-5	14	.	CAGSLQVSTDTQYF	TGTGCCGGCAGCTTGCAGGTTAGCACAGATACGCAGTATTTT
TRBJ2-1	TRBD2	TRBV4-1	17	.	CASSQDRLLADYNEQFF	TGCGCCAGCAGCCAAGATCGTCTGCTAGCGGATTACAATGAGCAGTTCTTC
TRBJ1-2	TRBD1	TRBV20-1	13	.	CSARGQDNYGYTF	TGCAGTGCTAGGGGACAGGATAACTATGGCTACACCTTC
TRBJ2-5	TRBD1	TRBV20-1	14	many	CSARVRQGQETQYF	TGCAGTGCTAGAGTGAGACAGGGCCAAGAGACCCAGTACTTC
TRBJ1-2	TRBD1	TRBV10-3	15	.	CAISESGQVLRGYTF	TGTGCCATCAGTGAGTCGGGACAGGTTCTTCGTGGCTACACCTTC
TRBJ2-7	.	TRBV20-1	14	.	CSAQGSRSSYEQYF	TGCAGTGCCCAGGGATCCCGCAGTTCCTACGAGCAGTACTTC
TRBJ1-2	.	TRBV3-1	13	few	CASSQGHPYGYTF	TGTGCCAGCAGCCAAGGCCACCCCTATGGCTACACCTTC
TRBJ2-1	.	TRBV20-1	15	.	CSATRPIGAYNEQFF	TGCAGTGCTACCCGCCCGATCGGGGCCTACAATGAGCAGTTCTTC
TRBJ2-1	.	TRBV3-1	16	.	CASSQDSGGPYNEQFF	TGTGCCAGCAGCCAAGATTCCGGGGGGCCGTACAATGAGCAGTTCTTC
TRBJ2-3	TRBD2	TRBV7-9	16	once	CASSSPSGRHTDTQYF	TGTGCCAGCAGCTCCCCTAGCGGGCGCCACACAGATACGCAGTATTTT
TRBJ1-2	.	TRBV25-1	13	few	CASSESPRSGYTF	TGTGCCAGCAGTGAATCCCCTAGGTCTGGCTACACCTTC
TRBJ2-3	.	TRBV28	14	.	CASRPTGFTDTQYF	TGTGCCAGCAGACCTACAGGGTTCACAGATACGCAGTATTTT
TRBJ2-5	TRBD2	TRBV27	13	few	CASSWRGGETQYF	TGTGCCAGCAGTTGGCGGGGGGGAGAGACCCAGTACTTC
TRBJ2-5	.	TRBV2	15	.	CASSGPLAFFETQYF	TGTGCCAGCAGTGGTCCGCTAGCTTTTTTCGAGACCCAGTACTTC
TRBJ2-1	.	TRBV27	18	few	CASSRAGHPRQAYNEQFF	TGTGCCAGCAGTCGGGCGGGACACCCACGGCAGGCCTACAATGAGCAGTTCTTC
TRBJ2-1	.	TRBV20-1	18	.	CSARGMGIRRGAYNEQFF	TGCAGTGCTAGAGGTATGGGAATTCGGCGGGGAGCCTACAATGAGCAGTTCTTC
TRBJ2-3	TRBD2	TRBV9	18	few	CASSVKRGGILSTDTQYF	TGTGCCAGCAGCGTAAAGCGGGGGGGAATACTAAGCACAGATACGCAGTATTTT
TRBJ1-4	.	TRBV27	15	.	CASSLLGTRNEKLFF	TGTGCCAGCAGTCTCCTCGGGACACGGAATGAAAAACTGTTTTTT
TRBJ2-3	.	TRBV7-9	16	.	CASSLGERRSTDTQYF	TGTGCCAGCAGCTTAGGAGAGCGGAGAAGCACAGATACGCAGTATTTT
TRBJ1-2	.	TRBV7-7	12	.	CASSLVTESYTF	TGTGCCAGCAGCTTAGTCACGGAATCCTACACCTTC
TRBJ1-4	.	TRBV18	13	.	CAGSPDQGEKLFF	TGTGCCGGCTCACCAGACCAAGGTGAAAAACTGTTTTTT
TRBJ1-1	.	TRBV7-9	17	.	CASSPTGTKAWNTEAFF	TGTGCCAGCAGCCCCACCGGGACAAAAGCTTGGAACACTGAAGCTTTCTTT
TRBJ2-7	.	TRBV20-1	15	.	CSAIQGRGLSYEQYF	TGCAGTGCGATCCAGGGACGGGGCCTCTCCTACGAGCAGTACTTC
TRBJ2-5	.	TRBV25-1	13	.	CASSETVLGTQYF	TGTGCCAGCAGTGAGACGGTACTCGGGACCCAGTACTTC
TRBJ1-3	TRBD1	TRBV28	15	.	CASSAQGAFGNTIYF	TGTGCCAGCAGCGCACAGGGGGCCTTTGGAAACACCATATATTTT
TRBJ2-1	TRBD1	TRBV12-3/TRBV12-4	15	many	CASRFRQGPYNEQFF	TGTGCCAGCAGGTTCCGACAGGGCCCTTACAATGAGCAGTTCTTC
TRBJ2-3	TRBD2	TRBV28	17	.	CASSPPPAGGPADTQYF	TGTGCCAGCAGCCCACCACCAGCGGGAGGCCCAGCAGATACGCAGTATTTT
TRBJ2-1	TRBD1	TRBV27	11	.	CASSLGTAQFF	TGTGCCAGCAGTTTGGGGACAGCGCAGTTCTTC
TRBJ2-3	TRBD2	TRBV11-2	13	.	CASQAGGADTQYF	TGTGCCAGCCAGGCGGGAGGCGCAGATACGCAGTATTTT
TRBJ2-1	TRBD1	TRBV7-9	14	.	CASTERGRGNEQFF	TGTGCCAGCACCGAAAGGGGGCGCGGCAATGAGCAGTTCTTC
TRBJ2-1	.	TRBV5-1	16	.	CASSFPGQGSYNEQFF	TGCGCCAGCAGCTTCCCAGGGCAGGGCTCCTACAATGAGCAGTTCTTC
TRBJ1-2	.	TRBV7-9	15	once	CASSLAPGPGYGYTF	TGTGCCAGCAGCTTAGCCCCGGGACCGGGGTATGGCTACACCTTC
TRBJ1-1	.	TRBV20-1	13	few	CSARDQQAVLAFF	TGCAGTGCTAGAGATCAGCAGGCCGTTTTGGCTTTCTTT